This T cell receptor beta chain comes out of a study of CD8 T cells in ankylosing spondylitis (dated by TCRdb to 2015 to 2018). A note on the overall study: To find TCR variants linked to disease, the study profiled T cell receptor beta repertoires in ankylosing spondylitis patients and healthy donors. The full study cohort was made up of 25 ankylosing spondylitis patients and 108 healthy donors. Peripheral blood was sampled, and synovial fluid was also collected from ankylosing spondylitis patients.

What the study reported, not specific to this receptor: A TCR beta motif made up of eight or nine highly homologous amino acid variants appeared to be characteristic of blood from ankylosing spondylitis patients. Some motif variants had previously been reported in the synovial fluid and blood of reactive arthritis patients, which suggests shared mechanisms of disease initiation. A CD8+ phenotype was shown by the disease-linked clones, which were found at relatively low frequencies in peripheral blood. The disease-linked clones were reported as significantly enriched in matched synovial fluid samples from ankylosing spondylitis patients.

As for this clonotype: Its antigen remains undetermined. It has no much larger one-base neighbor in the sample; base qualities were not kept.

The germline ends are 17 bases apart after V is trimmed by 8 bases and J by 4 bases. Sequences SQVTM (CDR1) and ANQGSEA (CDR2) are obtained from the germline V gene. From cysteine to phenylalanine, the CDR3 is 13 amino acids long. Left in the record is the CDR3 DNA by itself, 39 bases read in frame from the first base. Sequencer: Illumina MiSeq. Quantitative 5'-RACE with molecular barcodes was the method used to prepare the TCR beta libraries. Under the source paper's analysis protocol: A new computational method based on a probabilistic model of VDJ rearrangement was used to identify disease-linked TCR variants. TCRdb passed the public sequencing reads through fastp at Q25 and MiXCR, retaining productive beta sequences. Entries that share a CDR3 protein sequence are merged under the most common genes and DNA. The V and J calls were determined by TCRdb, not by the authors. The sample table contains some 30,000 distinct CDR3 sequences; only one count was recorded for 13% to 15% of them. The ten largest clones take up around 40% of the sample.

Sequencing was performed on blood. Rearrangement joined TRBV29-1 to TRBJ2-5; TRBD2 is possibly the D segment (6 matching bases). The TCR comes from a male donor with ankylosing spondylitis or in good health (not recorded which). The CDR3 in this case is CSQSGGVGETQYF. The sequenced DNA: TGCAGCCAAAGCGGAGGGGTCGGAGAGACCCAGTACTTC.